The following is a T cell receptor (beta chain) sequence with its context. The antigen remains undetermined. It was with 60 Vbeta and 13 Jbeta primers that the PCR ran. Assay used: immunoSEQ multiplex PCR; TCRdb lists only in-frame clones, some missing. Among over 100,000 clones, approximately 78% were seen once, and the ten largest hold about 3.3%. V lost 2 bases and J lost 8; bases outside the gene matches: 14. This CDR3 has 17 residues. Germline values: CDR1 LGHNA, CDR2 YSLEER. The data belong to a study of cytomegalovirus exposure and HLA in healthy donors. Whole-study results and caveats: The classifier was said to identify cytomegalovirus status with high specificity and sensitivity. Under in vitro conditions, three CMV-associated chains were confirmed as specific for CMV antigens. TRBV6-2, TRBV6-3 and other indistinguishable V segments were excluded.

This clonotype was sampled from a woman in her 30s in good health and CMV-seropositive. The chain joins TRBV4-3 to TRBJ2-2, with 7 bases matching TRBD2. The specimen sequenced was PBMCs. Here the CDR3 reads CASSQQRGGPIAGELFF. DNA of the CDR3: TGCGCCAGCAGCCAACAGCGGGGTGGACCCATAGCGGGGGAGCTGTTTTTT.